These T cell receptor beta chains were read from a single sample in a study of technical replicates of blood from several donors. The repertoire was sequenced with immunoSEQ multiplex PCR; TCRdb's copy has only in-frame clones and lacks some. The sample yields about 44,000 clones, 96% seen once. Input material: T cells isolated from PBMCs. These TCRs come from a human donor in good health. CDR3s include the opening cysteine and the closing phenylalanine or tryptophan. A D gene is named only where the DNA matches it firmly. Size is omitted from some rows. Given values are once, few, many or a class for expanded clones.

v_call	j_call	clone_size	d_call	cdr3_aa	cdr3_nt
TRBV4-2	TRBJ1-2	NA	NA	CASSQASGYYGYTF	TGTGCCAGCAGCCAAGCTTCAGGATACTATGGCTACACCTTC
TRBV2	TRBJ1-3	NA	NA	CASRWAETGGYGNTIYF	TGTGCCAGCAGATGGGCCGAGACCGGTGGTTATGGAAACACCATATATTTT
TRBV4-1	TRBJ2-1	NA	TRBD2	CASSSLTSGRAGNEQFF	TGCGCCAGCAGCTCCCTTACTAGCGGGAGGGCCGGGAATGAGCAGTTCTTC
TRBV28	TRBJ1-2	NA	NA	CASSLRGYGYTF	TGTGCCAGCAGTTTACGGGGCTATGGCTACACCTTC
TRBV11-2	TRBJ2-7	NA	NA	CASSVGGGPRYEQYF	TGTGCCAGCAGCGTTGGCGGAGGGCCGCGTTACGAGCAGTACTTC
TRBV6-4	TRBJ2-3	NA	NA	CASSDSRAPTILADTQYF	TGTGCCAGCAGTGACTCCCGGGCCCCCACAATACTAGCAGATACGCAGTATTTT
TRBV9	TRBJ1-2	once	NA	CASSVMLGGTGGYTF	TGTGCCAGCAGCGTCATGCTGGGGGGGACGGGAGGCTACACCTTC
TRBV9	TRBJ1-1	NA	TRBD1	CASSVDRGTEAFF	TGTGCCAGCAGCGTCGACAGGGGCACTGAAGCTTTCTTT
TRBV5-1	TRBJ2-7	NA	TRBD2	CASTLGYGRASEQYF	TGCGCCAGCACCCTTGGATACGGGAGGGCCAGCGAGCAGTACTTC
TRBV6-5	TRBJ1-1	NA	NA	CASSYREGDTEAFF	TGTGCCAGCAGTTATAGGGAGGGGGACACTGAAGCTTTCTTT
TRBV6-5	TRBJ2-2	once	TRBD2	CASRRLAENTGELFF	TGTGCCAGCAGAAGACTAGCGGAGAACACCGGGGAGCTGTTTTTT
TRBV7-9	TRBJ1-2	NA	TRBD1	CASSLTLGTADGYTF	TGTGCCAGCAGCCTCACCCTGGGGACAGCGGATGGCTACACCTTC
TRBV19	TRBJ1-5	NA	TRBD1	CASSIQGAGSNQPQHF	TGTGCCAGTAGTATACAGGGGGCGGGAAGCAATCAGCCCCAGCATTTT
TRBV28	TRBJ2-1	NA	TRBD2	CASRRVPSGSGEQFF	TGTGCCAGCAGGCGTGTCCCTAGCGGGAGTGGTGAGCAGTTCTTC
TRBV28	TRBJ1-2	NA	TRBD1	CASRDRGTGYTF	TGTGCCAGCAGGGACAGGGGAACGGGCTACACCTTC
TRBV6-5	TRBJ1-4	NA	TRBD1	CASRPGQGNEKLFF	TGTGCCAGCAGACCGGGACAGGGGAATGAAAAACTGTTTTTT
TRBV29-1	TRBJ1-2	NA	TRBD1	CSVGTGNYGYTF	TGCAGCGTCGGGACAGGAAACTATGGCTACACCTTC